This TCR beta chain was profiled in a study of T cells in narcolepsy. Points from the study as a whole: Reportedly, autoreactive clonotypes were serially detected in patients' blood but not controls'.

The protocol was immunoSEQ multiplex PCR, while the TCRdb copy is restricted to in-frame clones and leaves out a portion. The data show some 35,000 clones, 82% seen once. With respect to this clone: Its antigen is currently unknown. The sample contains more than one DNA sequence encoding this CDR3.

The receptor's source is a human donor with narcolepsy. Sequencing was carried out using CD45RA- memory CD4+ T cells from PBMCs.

The CDR3 coding sequence is TGTGCCAGCAGCGATCCCGGACTAGCGGGAGCGGGTGGCACCGGGGAGCTGTTTTTT. Amino acid sequence: CASSDPGLAGAGGTGELFF. The chain couples TRBV7-8 to TRBJ2-2; 13 bases line up with TRBD2. V trimming: 5 bases; J trimming: 4 bases; junction bases outside the gene matches: 13. Germline CDR1 is SGHVS and CDR2 is FQNEAQ. CDR3 length: 19 amino acids.